The text below deals with one T cell receptor beta chain. What it recognizes is unknown. This specimen belongs to a study of radiotherapy plus CTLA-4 blockade in lung cancer. Broader study findings: Dynamics of early blood T cell clones, together with interferon-beta, were reportedly the best predictors of response. Once radiotherapy plus ipilimumab had been given, TCR clones derived from tumor expanded in blood.

Per germline, CDR1 MNHEY and CDR2 SMNVEV (reference sequence). Between the trimmed V and J ends, which lost 6 bases and 4 bases, there was a span of 18 bases. This CDR3 has 16 residues. Data came from immunoSEQ multiplex PCR; TCRdb stores just in-frame clones and leaves some out. The data contain approximately 60,000 clones, 70% to 85% of them singletons. Sequenced material: peripheral blood, taken from a patient treated with radiotherapy plus ipilimumab. The source of this sequence is a human donor with non-small cell lung cancer whose response to radiotherapy plus ipilimumab could not be evaluated. The chain has TRBV27 and TRBJ2-2, with D possibly matching TRBD2 (7 bases). CDR3 DNA: TGTGCCAGCAGACCCTGGGGGGGGCGCGGCACCGGGGAGCTGTTTTTT. Its protein product is CASRPWGGRGTGELFF.